This TCR beta chain emerged from a study of blood T cell repertoires in COVID-19. Original handling: Amplification of reference gene primers was used by the study to estimate nucleated cell counts. Libraries were prepared by immunoSEQ multiplex PCR; TCRdb keeps only in-frame clonotypes and omits some of them. V, J and clone size derive from that table, while D and trimming were established from the DNA sequence. Among around 150,000 clones listed, roughly four fifths were seen once. From germline, CDR1 is LGHDT and CDR2 YNNKEL (reference sequence). Trimming took 6 bases from V and 4 from J, leaving 12 bases between them. The CDR3 runs to 13 residues.

The genes are TRBV3-1 (or the pseudogene TRBV3-2) and TRBJ1-1; TRBD1 is a possible D gene (6 bases). This sequence originates from a woman of 80 years or more in a cohort sampled during active or convalescent COVID-19. The sample was peripheral blood. The CDR3 sequence: CASRQGASTEAFF. DNA of the CDR3: TGTGCCAGCAGACAGGGAGCTAGCACTGAAGCTTTCTTT.